These 21 T cell receptor beta chains were sequenced from one sample in a study of T-cell memory formation after mild COVID-19. MiXCR, run by TCRdb on the 5' RACE reads, gives a single entry per CDR3 protein. The table records about 470,000 distinct CDR3 sequences, 18% of them present only once. Sequencing was done on a sample of PBMCs or a T cell subset sorted from them (not recorded which). The receptors were gathered from an adult woman who had mild COVID-19 (a few samples of this study predate the infection). Cell type and time point are not known.

The V gene is TRBV5-1, the J gene TRBJ2-3; D could derive from TRBD1 or TRBD2 (6 bases each). V was trimmed by 7 bases and J by 2 bases, leaving 23 bases between them. In germline, CDR1 is SGHRS, CDR2 YFSETQ. The CDR3 is 17 residues long. DNA for the CDR3: TGCGCCAGCGGGATCAGGGGAGGCCGACGTCCCACAGATACGCAGTATTTT. It encodes CASGIRGGRRPTDTQYF.

The chain employs TRBV12-3 or TRBV12-4 and TRBJ2-7, with TRBD1 as a possible D gene (6 bases). V lost 2 bases, J lost 0 bases, and 8 bases lay in between. The CDR3 has 14 amino acids. The CDR3 loop reads CASSLSGDSYEQYF. In DNA form, the CDR3 reads TGTGCCAGCAGTTTATCAGGGGACTCCTACGAGCAGTACTTC.

The genes are TRBV29-1 and TRBJ1-1; D is possibly TRBD1 (6 bases). With 4 bases removed from V and 5 bases from J, the gap between germline ends came to 14 bases. Germline assignment: CDR1 SQVTM and CDR2 ANQGSEA. The CDR3 loop spans 13 amino acids. The CDR3 region is CSVGGRGGTEAFF. The CDR3 region has the DNA TGCAGCGTTGGGGGCAGGGGAGGGACTGAAGCTTTCTTT. Full variable domain (remainder filled in from reference TRBV29-1 and TRBJ1-1): SAVISQKPSRDICQRGTSLTIQCQVDSQVTMMFWYRQQPGQSLTLIATANQGSEATYESGFVIDKFPISRPNLTFSTLTVSNMSPEDSSIYLCSVGGRGGTEAFFGQGTRLTVV.

This clonotype was seen a handful of times. The rearrangement uses TRBV3-1 and TRBJ2-1; D gene uncertain. V dropped 2 bases and J dropped 4 bases, with 12 bases sitting between them. This CDR3 is 15 amino acids long. CDR1 and CDR2 from the germline V gene are LGHDT and YNNKEL (reference sequence). Here the CDR3 reads CASSQLRHAYNEQFF. The CDR3 nucleotides are TGTGCCAGCAGCCAACTACGACACGCTTACAATGAGCAGTTCTTC.

V usage is TRBV20-1 and J usage is TRBJ1-3; D possibly corresponds to TRBD1 (5 bases). Between the trimmed V and J ends, which lost 3 bases and 2 bases, there was a span of 14 bases. This CDR3 spans 15 amino acids. Germline CDR1 DFQATT, CDR2 SNEGSKA (reference sequence). The CDR3 DNA reads as TGCAGTGCTAGTAGGTTAGGGGTAGCTGGAAACACCATATATTTT. Translation gives CSASRLGVAGNTIYF.

The CDR3 sequence is CASKGLAVGELFF. The DNA for the CDR3 is TGCGCCAGCAAAGGACTAGCAGTCGGGGAGCTGTTTTTT. This chain uses TRBV5-1 with TRBJ2-2; 8 bases map to TRBD2. V dropped 6 bases and J dropped 7; count of bases not matched to a gene: 5. CDR3 length: 13 residues. CDR1 is SGHRS and CDR2 is YFSETQ in the germline V gene.

This clonotype was picked up a small number of times. The chain joins TRBV14 to TRBJ2-1; 7 bases line up with TRBD2. Germline CDR1 reads SGHDN; CDR2 reads FVKESK. The CDR3 is 16 residues long. Trimming at V came to 2 bases and at J to 0 bases, leaving 4 bases not matched to a gene. CDR3 coding DNA: TGTGCCAGCAGCCAACGCGGCGGGGGCTCCTACAATGAGCAGTTCTTC. This encodes CASSQRGGGSYNEQFF.

The gene calls are TRBV5-6 and TRBJ2-7; 10 bases line up with TRBD1. Germline V gives CDR1 SGHDT, CDR2 YYEEEE. V dropped 5 bases and J dropped 1; count of bases not matched to a gene: 18. The CDR3 is made up of 19 amino acids. CDR3 amino acids: CASRYGVGTGVLSSYEQYF. CDR3 DNA: TGTGCCAGCAGGTATGGAGTTGGGACAGGGGTGTTGTCGTCCTACGAGCAGTACTTC.

This chain uses TRBV9 with TRBJ2-2, with D unclear. CDR1 SGDLS and CDR2 YYNGEE come from the germline V gene. Trimming left V 4 bases short and J 7 bases short, with 14 bases between. This CDR3 is built from 14 residues. CDR3: CASSLRTLGGELFF. The CDR3 nucleotides read TGTGCCAGCAGCCTTCGGACCCTCGGCGGGGAGCTGTTTTTT.

This clonotype has a count of ten or more. J is TRBJ2-1 and V is TRBV6-5; D gene uncertain. This CDR3 is built from 16 residues. Germline-derived CDR1 and CDR2 are MNHEY and SVGAGI. Trimming removed 0 bases at V and 2 bases at J, with 11 bases between. CDR3 amino acids: CASSYSGTVAYNEQFF. CDR3 DNA sequence: TGTGCCAGCAGTTACTCGGGAACTGTTGCCTACAATGAGCAGTTCTTC.

This clonotype was seen a handful of times. The chain has TRBV12-3 or TRBV12-4 and TRBJ1-1; tentatively, D is TRBD1 (5 bases). V was cut by 2 bases and J by 3 bases, with 10 bases left in between. CDR3 size: 14 residues. The CDR3: CASSLNPGYTEAFF. As DNA, the CDR3 is TGTGCCAGCAGTTTAAACCCAGGGTACACTGAAGCTTTCTTT.

This clonotype was seen a few times. The V and J genes are TRBV7-8 and TRBJ1-6; a weak D match, TRBD1 (5 bases). The V and J ends lost 4 bases and 6 bases respectively, with 13 bases between them. Germline lookup yields CDR1 SGHVS and CDR2 FQNEAQ. This CDR3 spans 15 amino acids. For the CDR3, the DNA is TGTGCCAGCAGCTCCCCCCAGGGCGGTAATTCACCCCTCCACTTT. Its translation is CASSSPQGGNSPLHF.

CDR3 sequence reads: CASSYSPYGGLGGPGELFF. The CDR3 bases are TGTGCCAGCAGTTACTCCCCGTATGGGGGGCTTGGGGGTCCCGGGGAGCTGTTTTTT. The V call is TRBV6-6, the J call TRBJ2-2, with D possibly being TRBD1 or TRBD2 (6 bases each). The CDR3 loop spans 19 amino acids. Germline CDR1 reads MNHNY; CDR2 reads SVGAGI (reference sequence). V gave up 0 bases and J gave up 6 bases, with 23 bases separating them.

This clonotype has a handful of counts. J is TRBJ1-6 and V is TRBV5-6; 8 nucleotides line up with TRBD1. The CDR3 length is 15 residues. CDR1 is SGHDT and CDR2 is YYEEEE in the germline V gene. V lost 0 bases, J lost 10 bases, and 6 bases stayed unmatched. The CDR3 region has the DNA TGTGCCAGCAGCTTGGGGTGGACAGGGAGATCACCCCTCCACTTT. It translates to CASSLGWTGRSPLHF.

This clonotype was seen a few times. The chain carries TRBV7-2 and TRBJ2-7; no definite D call. CDR3 size: 14 residues. Deletions cut 2 bases from V and 4 bases from J, with 12 bases between. Germline V gives CDR1 SGHTA, CDR2 FQGNSA. The CDR3, as DNA: TGTGCCAGCAGCTTATATGGGGATGCGTACGAGCAGTACTTC. It is translated as CASSLYGDAYEQYF.

The chain uses TRBV7-2 and TRBJ2-1; D gene uncertain. V was pared by 5 bases and J by 9 bases, with 14 bases between. CDR1 and CDR2 from the germline V gene are SGHTA and FQGNSA. The CDR3 loop spans 13 amino acids. As DNA, the CDR3 is TGTGCCAGCAGCCCCGTTTGGGCCGGTGAGCAGTTCTTC. Translating it yields CASSPVWAGEQFF.

This clonotype was counted a few times. The genes are TRBV29-1 and TRBJ1-1; TRBD1 matches 8 bases. The germline gives CDR1 SQVTM, CDR2 ANQGSEA. The CDR3 consists of 12 residues. V dropped 7 bases and J dropped 4; count of bases not matched to a gene: 5. The CDR3 is CSGGQGSTEAFF. For the CDR3, the DNA is TGCAGCGGCGGACAGGGAAGCACTGAAGCTTTCTTT. Complete variable domain (other parts from reference TRBV29-1 and TRBJ1-1): SAVISQKPSRDICQRGTSLTIQCQVDSQVTMMFWYRQQPGQSLTLIATANQGSEATYESGFVIDKFPISRPNLTFSTLTVSNMSPEDSSIYLCSGGQGSTEAFFGQGTRLTVV.

This clonotype was seen a handful of times. CDR3 residues: CASSTRGDKEYEQYF. As DNA, the CDR3 is TGTGCCAGCAGCACCAGGGGGGACAAAGAATACGAGCAGTACTTC. The chain couples TRBV7-8 to TRBJ2-7; D perhaps matches TRBD1 (7 bases). Germline V lookup: CDR1 SGHVS, CDR2 FQNEAQ. Trimming stripped 5 bases from V and 4 bases from J, with 18 bases between. The CDR3 covers 15 residues.

This clonotype was seen a handful of times. The chain has TRBV6-5 and TRBJ2-7; no firm D call. V was trimmed by 8 bases and J by 3 bases, leaving 8 bases between them. This CDR3 has 11 residues. Germline V gene sequence: CDR1 MNHEY, CDR2 SVGAGI. CDR3 sequence reads: CASGPNYEQYF. In DNA form, the CDR3 reads TGTGCCAGCGGACCCAACTACGAGCAGTACTTC.

V gene TRBV24-1 combines with J gene TRBJ1-2; TRBD1 matches 8 bases. Trimming took 1 base from V and 8 from J; bases not matched to a gene: 5. Germline CDR1 KGHDR, CDR2 SFDVKD. The CDR3 length is 14 residues. The CDR3 DNA follows: TGTGCCACCAGTGATTTATCAGGGGGCTTCGGCTACACCTTC. As protein: CATSDLSGGFGYTF.

In this sample, this clonotype turned up a few times. The rearrangement uses TRBV6-6 and TRBJ2-2; D uncertain. The CDR3 has 13 amino acids. Germline V CDR1 and CDR2: MNHNY, SVGAGI (reference sequence). V lost 6 bases and J lost 6, with 11 bases in between. Written as DNA, the CDR3 is TGTGCCAGCAGCCCCCTAAATCCCGGGGAGCTGTTTTTT. Translation gives CASSPLNPGELFF.